The 29 T cell receptor beta chains below were found in one sample sequenced in a study of blood T cells in healthy people across ages. Then a second PCR, running about 7 to 11 cycles, was carried out with a sample-barcoded 5' primer and a J-beta primer mix. TCRdb re-called the 5' RACE reads through MiXCR, storing one row per CDR3 protein. Altogether 600,000 or so distinct CDR3 sequences are present, around 50% being singletons, with the ten largest covering about 22%. The sample consisted of blood. All receptors derive from an elderly man in good health.

V is TRBV20-1 and J is TRBJ2-1; perhaps TRBD2 as D (6 bases). V lost 5 bases and J lost 7, with 15 bases in between. The CDR3 totals 13 residues. Germline CDR1 reads DFQATT; CDR2 reads SNEGSKA (reference sequence). The CDR3 nucleotides read TGCAGTGCTTGGGACTCCAACGCTAATGAGCAGTTCTTC. Amino acid sequence: CSAWDSNANEQFF.

This clonotype was detected a few times. The chain is built from TRBV3-1 and TRBJ1-1; D remains ambiguous. Germline CDR1 and CDR2: LGHDT and YNNKEL (reference sequence). CDR3 size: 14 residues. V was shortened by 1 base and J by 1 base, with 7 bases between the two germline ends. The CDR3, as DNA: TGTGCCAGCAGCCAAGCATCCCAGAACACTGAAGCTTTCTTT. Translation gives CASSQASQNTEAFF.

The gene calls are TRBV7-3 and TRBJ2-1; D possibly corresponds to TRBD2 (6 bases). The length of the CDR3 is 17 residues. Germline CDR1 reads SGHTA; CDR2 reads FQGTGA. V lost 1 base to trimming and J lost 3 bases, with 16 bases between them. The CDR3 sequence: CASSLRVAGRNYNEQFF. DNA of the CDR3: TGTGCCAGCAGCTTAAGAGTGGCGGGGCGCAACTACAATGAGCAGTTCTTC.

The rearrangement uses TRBV29-1 and TRBJ1-2, with 7 bases matching TRBD1. CDR1 SQVTM and CDR2 ANQGSEA come from the germline V gene. V was clipped by 7 bases and J by 4 bases; unmatched bases: 6. The CDR3 contains 12 residues. CDR3 loop: CSADRAGYGYTF. The DNA of the CDR3 is TGCAGCGCAGACAGGGCCGGCTATGGCTACACCTTC.

There are many counts of this clonotype. The chain carries TRBV7-2 and TRBJ2-1; tentatively, D is TRBD2 (5 bases). CDR1 SGHTA and CDR2 FQGNSA come from the germline V gene. The CDR3 runs to 16 residues. V was cut by 5 bases and J by 5 bases, with 19 bases left in between. CDR3 nucleotides: TGTGCCAGCAGCAATCCCCCCATGAGCGGCAACAATGAGCAGTTCTTC. It yields the protein CASSNPPMSGNNEQFF.

This clonotype was detected only a few times. The V call is TRBV7-3, the J call TRBJ2-1, with 9 nucleotides matching TRBD1. The CDR3 loop spans 15 amino acids. J lost 6 bases, V lost 5 bases, and 8 bases had no gene match. The germline V gene encodes CDR1 SGHTA and CDR2 FQGTGA. Here the CDR3 reads CASSLGTGMGNEQFF. CDR3 in DNA: TGTGCCAGCAGCCTCGGGACAGGGATGGGCAATGAGCAGTTCTTC.

This CDR3 reads CASSLDGYRTDTQYF. CDR3 bases: TGTGCCAGCAGCTTAGATGGCTACCGCACAGATACGCAGTATTTT. The chain employs TRBV11-3 and TRBJ2-3, with D unresolved. This CDR3 has 15 amino acids. In germline, CDR1 is SGHNT, CDR2 YENEEA. Trimming removed 0 bases at V and 1 base at J, with 8 bases between.

CDR3 in amino acids: CSAPPPVQGSGYTF. The CDR3 DNA reads as TGCAGTGCTCCACCCCCGGTTCAGGGTAGTGGCTACACCTTC. This chain joins TRBV20-1 and TRBJ1-2; D is possibly TRBD1 (5 bases). Trimming cost V 5 bases and J 7 bases, with 20 bases left between them. The germline V gene has CDR1 DFQATT and CDR2 SNEGSKA (reference sequence). There are 14 residues in the CDR3.

The chain couples TRBV20-1 to TRBJ2-1; 8 bases agree with TRBD2. V dropped 3 bases and J dropped 0; count of bases not matched to a gene: 4. Germline assignment: CDR1 DFQATT and CDR2 SNEGSKA (reference sequence). This CDR3 region has 15 residues. CDR3 bases: TGCAGTGCTAGCCCAGCGGGGGCCTCCTACAATGAGCAGTTCTTC. Residues: CSASPAGASYNEQFF.

The sample holds a few counts of this clonotype. The chain carries TRBV29-1 and TRBJ2-7; 9 nucleotides match TRBD2. The germline V gene has CDR1 SQVTM and CDR2 ANQGSEA. V gave up 6 bases and J gave up 2 bases; unmatched junction bases: 5. There are 13 residues in the CDR3. As DNA, the CDR3 is TGCAGCGTACAGCGGGAGGCTACCTACGAGCAGTACTTC. This gives the protein CSVQREATYEQYF.

The rearrangement links TRBV4-1 to TRBJ1-4, with TRBD1 matching over 7 bases. CDR1 and CDR2 (germline): MGHRA, YSYEKL. The CDR3 consists of 14 residues. The V segment lost 6 bases and the J segment 10 bases; nucleotides outside the gene matches: 11. CDR3 bases: TGCGCCAGCAGGTCCGGGACAGAACCCGCAAAACTGTTTTTT. Protein sequence: CASRSGTEPAKLFF.

The chain has TRBV7-9 and TRBJ1-1; weak D call: TRBD1 (6 bases). The germline V gene encodes CDR1 SEHNR and CDR2 FQNEAQ (reference sequence). CDR3 length: 14 residues. The ends were cut back, 4 bases at V and 4 bases at J, with 13 bases in the middle. CDR3 nucleotide sequence: TGTGCCAGCAGCTCCAACAGGGTGGCCACTGAAGCTTTCTTT. Amino acids: CASSSNRVATEAFF.

This rearrangement joins TRBV3-1 to TRBJ1-2; D not resolved. Between the trimmed V and J ends, which lost 5 bases and 2 bases, there was a span of 12 bases. CDR1 and CDR2 (germline): LGHDT, YNNKEL (reference sequence). This CDR3 region has 14 residues. The CDR3: CASSRGGSNYGYTF. CDR3 bases: TGTGCCAGCAGCAGAGGAGGGAGCAACTATGGCTACACCTTC.

V is TRBV20-1 and J is TRBJ2-1; tentatively, D is TRBD2 (6 bases). The CDR3 covers 16 residues. The V end was cut by 0 bases, the J end by 2 bases, with 14 bases between. Germline CDR1 reads DFQATT; CDR2 reads SNEGSKA (reference sequence). The CDR3: CSARDPRGTAYNEQFF. The DNA of the CDR3 is TGCAGTGCTAGAGATCCACGGGGGACCGCCTACAATGAGCAGTTCTTC.

V and J are TRBV28 and TRBJ2-1; 8 bases line up with TRBD2. V lost 5 bases and J lost 0; bases outside the gene matches: 6. The CDR3 has 16 residues. Per the germline V gene, CDR1 is MDHEN and CDR2 is SYDVKM. This CDR3 reads CASSPRTSSSYNEQFF. DNA for the CDR3: TGTGCCAGCAGTCCGCGGACTAGCAGCTCCTACAATGAGCAGTTCTTC.

This clonotype was detected a few times. The CDR3 loop is CASSPQWGFSTDTQYF. CDR3 nucleotides: TGTGCCAGCAGCCCCCAGTGGGGATTTAGCACAGATACGCAGTATTTT. The chain links TRBV5-6 to TRBJ2-3; D is ambiguous. The CDR3 consists of 16 residues. V was clipped by 4 bases and J by 0 bases, with 15 bases between them. Germline V gene data show CDR1 as SGHDT and CDR2 as YYEEEE.

This clonotype appeared a few times. V usage is TRBV11-2 and J usage is TRBJ2-5, with D perhaps matching TRBD2 (6 bases). Matching the DNA end better, TRBJ2-7 makes the J call doubtful. The germline CDR1 and CDR2 sequences are SGHAT and FQNNGV. The CDR3 loop spans 14 amino acids. The CDR3 here is CASSLRRESYEQYF. CDR3 DNA: TGTGCCAGCAGCTTAAGGAGGGAATCCTACGAGCAGTACTTC.

This clonotype was seen many times. The chain carries TRBV29-1 and TRBJ2-7; the D gene is possibly TRBD1 (5 bases). The CDR3 runs 11 residues. Trimming removed 4 bases at V and 4 bases at J, with 8 bases between. Looked up from germline, CDR1 is SQVTM and CDR2 is ANQGSEA. The CDR3 coding sequence is TGCAGCGTTGGACAGACTTACGAGCAGTACTTC. As protein: CSVGQTYEQYF.

The J gene is TRBJ2-7, the V gene TRBV7-2; D possibly corresponds to TRBD1 (5 bases). The CDR3 has 16 amino acids. Germline values: CDR1 SGHTA, CDR2 FQGNSA. Trimming removed 5 bases from V and 0 bases from J, with 17 bases in between. The CDR3 nucleotides read TGTGCCAGCAGCCCATCGGACATAACTTCCTCCTACGAGCAGTACTTC. Amino acids: CASSPSDITSSYEQYF.

This clonotype appeared a few times. The chain employs TRBV7-9 and TRBJ2-7, with D perhaps TRBD1 (7 bases). The CDR3 loop spans 18 amino acids. V was trimmed by 6 bases and J by 7 bases, leaving 31 bases between them. Looked up from germline, CDR1 is SEHNR and CDR2 is FQNEAQ (reference sequence). The CDR3, as DNA: TGTGCCAGCAGTTCAATGTACACCTCAGCTGGAGGGGGCAATGAGCAGTACTTC. This encodes CASSSMYTSAGGGNEQYF.

This clonotype has just a few counts. The genes are TRBV2 and TRBJ2-7; D not resolved. From germline, CDR1 is SNHLY and CDR2 FYNNEI. The CDR3 consists of 12 residues. Trimming shortened V by 1 base and J by 4 bases, and 5 bases separated the two germline ends. CDR3 protein: CASSEEVYEQYF. The CDR3 DNA reads TGTGCCAGCAGTGAAGAAGTTTACGAGCAGTACTTC.

This clonotype showed up just a few times. V usage is TRBV20-1 and J usage is TRBJ2-3, with 10 bases that match TRBD2. The germline gives CDR1 DFQATT, CDR2 SNEGSKA (reference sequence). The CDR3 spans 12 residues. J gave up 6 bases and V 5 bases, and 2 bases lay outside the gene matches. The CDR3 reads CSAQTSGDTQYF. As DNA, the CDR3 is TGCAGTGCTCAGACTAGCGGGGATACGCAGTATTTT.

Regarding this clonotype: An end of the junction does not agree with germline; a read error may underlie this. The chain links TRBV25-1 to TRBJ2-3, with D unresolved. CDR3 size: 12 residues. The germline V gene has CDR1 MGHDK and CDR2 SYGVNS. The CDR3 DNA follows: TGTGCCACCAGTGCGCCGGCAGATACGCAGTATTTT. Amino acids: CATSAPADTQYF.

The chain joins TRBV7-2 to TRBJ2-2; TRBD1 is a possible D gene (6 bases). Germline V gene sequence: CDR1 SGHTA, CDR2 FQGNSA. CDR3 length: 15 residues. Trimming removed 1 base at V and 7 bases at J, with 13 bases between. The CDR3 sequence is CASSLGQGSIGELFF. In nucleotides, the CDR3 is TGTGCCAGCAGCTTAGGGCAGGGGTCCATCGGGGAGCTGTTTTTT.

CDR3 protein: CASSQAYRGQGALDYGYTF. The CDR3 DNA follows: TGTGCCAGCAGCCAAGCCTATCGCGGACAGGGGGCTTTGGACTATGGCTACACCTTC. The rearrangement joins TRBV4-2 to TRBJ1-2, with 11 bases identical to TRBD1. This CDR3 has 19 residues. Germline V gives CDR1 LGHNA, CDR2 YNFKEQ. V shed 1 base, J shed 3 bases, and the junction held 13 bases outside the gene matches.

This clonotype was found a few times. The CDR3 protein is CASSKRRDLGRLAGSTDTQYF. In nucleotides, the CDR3 is TGTGCCAGCAGCAAGAGGAGGGATCTAGGACGACTAGCGGGGAGCACAGATACGCAGTATTTT. J is TRBJ2-3 and V is TRBV21-1; the D call TRBD2 from the table was never checked on the DNA. TRBV21-1 represents a pseudogene. The CDR3 extends over 21 amino acids.

The chain carries TRBV7-8 and TRBJ2-1; TRBD1 is a possible D gene (6 bases). The end of the DNA is better explained by TRBJ2-7, so the J call may be wrong. The CDR3 runs to 20 residues. Germline V gene data show CDR1 as SGHVS and CDR2 as FQNEAQ. CDR3: CASSLTAWLAGALPYNEQYF. CDR3 in DNA: TGTGCCAGCAGCTTAACTGCATGGCTAGCAGGGGCCCTCCCCTACAATGAGCAGTACTTC.

Details on this clonotype: No conserved phenylalanine or tryptophan ends this CDR3, so it is likely a read error. CDR3 nucleotides: TGCAGCGTCGGGACAGGCACCTACGAGCAGTACATC. Amino acids: CSVGTGTYEQYI. The rearrangement links TRBV29-1 to TRBJ2-7, with 8 bases matching TRBD1. The CDR3 consists of 12 residues. Per the germline V gene, CDR1 is SQVTM and CDR2 is ANQGSEA. The trim removed 6 bases at V and 2 bases at J, leaving 3 bases unmatched.

The chain combines TRBV6-5 with TRBJ1-1; D is unresolved. The ends were cut back, 7 bases at V and 7 bases at J, with 13 bases in the middle. Germline CDR1 reads MNHEY; CDR2 reads SVGAGI. The CDR3 has 12 residues. This CDR3 is CASKGRYGEAFF. The CDR3 region has the DNA TGTGCCAGCAAGGGTCGGTACGGTGAAGCTTTCTTT.